This T cell receptor beta chain was sequenced during a study of OX40 agonist ivuxolimab in advanced cancers. The study's findings and limits: Averaged across samples, CD8+ T cells carried more expanded clones than CD4+ did.

Trimming removed 5 bases from V and 3 bases from J, with 5 bases in between. This CDR3 has 11 residues. The germline V gene has CDR1 MNHNS and CDR2 SASEGT. With regard to this clone: Its cognate antigen is unknown.

The repertoire was sequenced with immunoSEQ multiplex PCR; TCRdb's copy has only in-frame clones and lacks some. The data hold 50,000 to 70,000 clones, with approximately 90% observed a single time. This rearrangement joins TRBV6-1 to TRBJ2-7; D remains unclear. Source: CD4+ or CD8+ T cells sorted from blood, taken in a trial of the OX40 agonist ivuxolimab. This clonotype originated in an adult with an advanced solid tumor such as melanoma, head and neck, liver or kidney cancer. This CDR3 reads CASSNLYEQYF. CDR3 DNA sequence: TGTGCCAGCAGTAACCTCTACGAGCAGTACTTC.